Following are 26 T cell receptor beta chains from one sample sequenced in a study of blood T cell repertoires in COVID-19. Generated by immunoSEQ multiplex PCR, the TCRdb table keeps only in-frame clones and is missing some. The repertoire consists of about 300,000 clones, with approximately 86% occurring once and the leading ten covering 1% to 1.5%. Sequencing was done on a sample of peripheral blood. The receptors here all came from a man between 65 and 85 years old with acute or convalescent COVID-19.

The CDR3: CASSRDTTNEKLFF. The CDR3 bases are TGTGCCAGTAGCCGGGACACAACTAATGAAAAACTGTTTTTT. J is TRBJ1-4 and V is TRBV19, with TRBD1 as a possible D gene (6 bases). The V end lost 6 bases, the J end lost 0 bases, and 8 bases lay between the germline ends. CDR1 is LNHDA and CDR2 is SQIVND in the germline V gene (reference sequence). There are 14 residues in the CDR3.

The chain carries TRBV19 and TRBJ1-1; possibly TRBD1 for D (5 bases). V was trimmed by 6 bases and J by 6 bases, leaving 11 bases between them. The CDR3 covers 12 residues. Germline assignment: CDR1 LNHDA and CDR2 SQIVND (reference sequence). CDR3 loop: CASSSGMPEAFF. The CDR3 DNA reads TGTGCCAGTAGCTCAGGGATGCCTGAAGCTTTCTTT. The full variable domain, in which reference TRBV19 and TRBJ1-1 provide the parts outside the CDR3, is DGGITQSPKYLFRKEGQNVTLSCEQNLNHDAMYWYRQDPGQGLRLIYYSQIVNDFQKGDIAEGYSVSREKKESFPLTVTSAQKNPTAFYLCASSSGMPEAFFGQGTRLTVV.

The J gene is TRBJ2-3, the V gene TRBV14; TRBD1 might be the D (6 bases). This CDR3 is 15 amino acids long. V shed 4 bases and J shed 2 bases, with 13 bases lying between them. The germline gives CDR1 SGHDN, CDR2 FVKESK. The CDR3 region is CASSRVAGDTDTQYF. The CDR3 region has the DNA TGTGCCAGCAGCCGTGTGGCAGGGGACACAGATACGCAGTATTTT.

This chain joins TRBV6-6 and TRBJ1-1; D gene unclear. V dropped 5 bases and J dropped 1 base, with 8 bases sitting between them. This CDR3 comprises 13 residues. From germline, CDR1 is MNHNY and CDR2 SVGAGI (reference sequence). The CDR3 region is CASSTTQNTEAFF. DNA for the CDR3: TGTGCCAGCAGTACCACACAGAACACTGAAGCTTTCTTT.

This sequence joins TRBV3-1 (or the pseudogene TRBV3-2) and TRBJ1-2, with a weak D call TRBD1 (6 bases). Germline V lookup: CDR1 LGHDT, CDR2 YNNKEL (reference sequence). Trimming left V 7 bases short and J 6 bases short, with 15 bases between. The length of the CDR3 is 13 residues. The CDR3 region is CASTPGGSNGYTF. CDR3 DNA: TGTGCCAGCACCCCGGGGGGCAGTAATGGCTACACCTTC.

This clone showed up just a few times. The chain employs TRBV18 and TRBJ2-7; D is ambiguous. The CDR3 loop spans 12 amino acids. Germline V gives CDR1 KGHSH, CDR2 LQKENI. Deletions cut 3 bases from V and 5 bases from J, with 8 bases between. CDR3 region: CASSPNRNEQYF. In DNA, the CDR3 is TGTGCCAGCTCACCCAACAGAAACGAGCAGTACTTC. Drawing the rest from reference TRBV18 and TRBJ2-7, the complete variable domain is NAGVMQNPRHLVRRRGQEARLRCSPMKGHSHVYWYRQLPEEGLKFMVYLQKENIIDESGMPKERFSAEFPKEGPSILRIQQVVRGDSAAYFCASSPNRNEQYFGPGTRLTVT.

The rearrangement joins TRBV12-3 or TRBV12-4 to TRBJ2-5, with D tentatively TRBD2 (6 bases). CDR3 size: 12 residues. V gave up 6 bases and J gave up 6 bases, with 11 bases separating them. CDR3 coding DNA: TGTGCCAGCAGCCACGCGGGGAAGACCCAGTACTTC. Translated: CASSHAGKTQYF.

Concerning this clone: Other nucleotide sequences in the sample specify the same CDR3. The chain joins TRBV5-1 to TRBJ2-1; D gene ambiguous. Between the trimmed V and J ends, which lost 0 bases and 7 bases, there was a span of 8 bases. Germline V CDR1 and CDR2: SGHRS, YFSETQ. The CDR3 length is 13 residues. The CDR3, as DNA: TGCGCCAGCAGCTTGGCCCCGGTTAATGAGCAGTTCTTC. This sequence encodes CASSLAPVNEQFF.

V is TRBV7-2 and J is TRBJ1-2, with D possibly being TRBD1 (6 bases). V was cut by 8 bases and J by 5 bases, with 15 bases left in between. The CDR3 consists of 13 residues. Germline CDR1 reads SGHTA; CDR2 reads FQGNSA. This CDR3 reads CASAVGTGYGYTF. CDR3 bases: TGTGCCAGCGCTGTGGGAACAGGGTATGGCTACACCTTC.

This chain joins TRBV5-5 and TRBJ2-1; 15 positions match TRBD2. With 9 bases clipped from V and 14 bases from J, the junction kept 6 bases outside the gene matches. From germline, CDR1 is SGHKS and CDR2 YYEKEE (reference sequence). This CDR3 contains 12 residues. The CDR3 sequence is CATGLAGGPEFF. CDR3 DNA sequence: TGTGCCACAGGACTAGCGGGAGGGCCCGAGTTCTTC.

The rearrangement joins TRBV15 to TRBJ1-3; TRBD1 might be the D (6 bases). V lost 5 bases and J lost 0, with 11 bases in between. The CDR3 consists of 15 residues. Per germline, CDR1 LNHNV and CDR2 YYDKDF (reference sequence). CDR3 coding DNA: TGTGCCACCAGCTCTAGGGGGACCTCTGGAAACACCATATATTTT. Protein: CATSSRGTSGNTIYF. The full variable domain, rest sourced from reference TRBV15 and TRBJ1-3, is DAMVIQNPRYQVTQFGKPVTLSCSQTLNHNVMYWYQQKSSQAPKLLFHYYDKDFNNEADTPDNFQSRRPNTSFCFLDIRSPGLGDTAMYLCATSSRGTSGNTIYFGEGSWLTVV.

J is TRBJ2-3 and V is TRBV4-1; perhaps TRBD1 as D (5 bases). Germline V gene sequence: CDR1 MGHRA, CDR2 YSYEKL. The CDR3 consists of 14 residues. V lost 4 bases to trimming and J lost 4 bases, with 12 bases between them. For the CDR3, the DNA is TGCGCCAGCAGCCTAGGGGATTCAGCAGATACGCAGTATTTT. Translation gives CASSLGDSADTQYF.

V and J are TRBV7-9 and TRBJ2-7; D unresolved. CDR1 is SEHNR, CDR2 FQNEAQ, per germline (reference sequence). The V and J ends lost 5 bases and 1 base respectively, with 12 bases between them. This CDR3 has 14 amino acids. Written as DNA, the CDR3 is TGTGCCAGCAGCCTAGGTGTTCTATCCTACGAGCAGTACTTC. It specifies CASSLGVLSYEQYF.

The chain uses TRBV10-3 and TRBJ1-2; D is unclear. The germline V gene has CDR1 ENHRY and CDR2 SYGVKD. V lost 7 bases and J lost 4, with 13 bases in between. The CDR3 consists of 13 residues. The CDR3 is CAIKGEGLYGYTF. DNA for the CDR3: TGTGCCATCAAAGGTGAGGGCCTCTATGGCTACACCTTC.

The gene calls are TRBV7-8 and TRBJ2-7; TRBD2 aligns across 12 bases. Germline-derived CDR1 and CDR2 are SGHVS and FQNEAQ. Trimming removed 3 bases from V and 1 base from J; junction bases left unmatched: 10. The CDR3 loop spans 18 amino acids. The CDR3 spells CASSFATSGSVRSYEQYF. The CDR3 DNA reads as TGTGCCAGCAGCTTCGCGACTAGCGGGAGCGTAAGATCCTACGAGCAGTACTTC.

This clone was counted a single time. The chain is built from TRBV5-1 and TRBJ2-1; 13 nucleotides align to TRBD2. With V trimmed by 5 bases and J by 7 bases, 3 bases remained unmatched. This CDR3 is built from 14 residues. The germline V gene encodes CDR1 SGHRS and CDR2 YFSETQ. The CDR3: CASRVTSGGNEQFF. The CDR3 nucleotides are TGCGCCAGCAGGGTGACTAGCGGGGGGAATGAGCAGTTCTTC.

CDR3 DNA: TGCAGCGTTGATCTGTGGGACAGGGGTAGCTATGGCTACACCTTC. Amino acids: CSVDLWDRGSYGYTF. The chain links TRBV29-1 to TRBJ1-2; TRBD1 aligns across 10 bases. The CDR3 sequence is 15 residues long. The V gene end was trimmed by 3 bases and the J gene end by 4 bases; junction bases not matched to a gene: 8. CDR1 SQVTM and CDR2 ANQGSEA come from the germline V gene.

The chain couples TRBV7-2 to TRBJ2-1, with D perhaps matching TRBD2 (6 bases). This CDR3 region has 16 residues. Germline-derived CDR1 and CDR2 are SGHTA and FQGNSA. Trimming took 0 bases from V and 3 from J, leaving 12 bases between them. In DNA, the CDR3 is TGTGCCAGCAGCTTAGCGGTTAGCGGACACTACAATGAGCAGTTCTTC. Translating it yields CASSLAVSGHYNEQFF.

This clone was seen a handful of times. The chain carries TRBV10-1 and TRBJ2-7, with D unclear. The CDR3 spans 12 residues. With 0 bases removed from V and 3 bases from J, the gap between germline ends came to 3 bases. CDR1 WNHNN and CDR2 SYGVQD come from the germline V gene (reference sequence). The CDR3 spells CASSESSYEQYF. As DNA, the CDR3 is TGCGCCAGCAGTGAGTCTAGCTACGAGCAGTACTTC.

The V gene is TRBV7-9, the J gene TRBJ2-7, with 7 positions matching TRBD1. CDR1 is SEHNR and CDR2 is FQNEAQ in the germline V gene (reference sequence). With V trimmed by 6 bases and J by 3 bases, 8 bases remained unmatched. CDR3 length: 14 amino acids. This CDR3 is CASSQLRDSYEQYF. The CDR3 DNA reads TGTGCCAGCAGTCAACTCCGGGACAGCTACGAGCAGTACTTC.

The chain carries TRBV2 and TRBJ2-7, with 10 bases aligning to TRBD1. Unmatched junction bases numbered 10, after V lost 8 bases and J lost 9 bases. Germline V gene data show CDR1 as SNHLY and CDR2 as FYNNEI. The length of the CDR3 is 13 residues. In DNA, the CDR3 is TGTGCCAGCGTCCGGGACAGGGGCCTACGGCAGTACTTC. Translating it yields CASVRDRGLRQYF.

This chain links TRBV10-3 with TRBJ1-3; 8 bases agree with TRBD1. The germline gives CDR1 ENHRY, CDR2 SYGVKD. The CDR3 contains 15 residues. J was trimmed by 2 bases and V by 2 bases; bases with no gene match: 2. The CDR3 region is CAISETTGAGNTIYF. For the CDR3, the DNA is TGTGCCATCAGTGAGACGACAGGGGCTGGAAACACCATATATTTT.

The CDR3 DNA follows: TGTGCCACCAAGAGGGTTGCTAATGAAAAACTGTTTTTT. Residues: CATKRVANEKLFF. The rearrangement uses TRBV15 and TRBJ1-4; D not resolved. V was trimmed by 7 bases and J by 3 bases, leaving 9 bases between them. Germline CDR1 and CDR2: LNHNV and YYDKDF (reference sequence). This CDR3 is built from 13 residues.

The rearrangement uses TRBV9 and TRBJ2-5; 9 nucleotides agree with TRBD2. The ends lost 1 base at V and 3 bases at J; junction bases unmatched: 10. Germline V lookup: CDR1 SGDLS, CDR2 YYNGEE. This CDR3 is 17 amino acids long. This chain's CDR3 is CASSVQPGTSFEETQYF. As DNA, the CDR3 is TGTGCCAGCAGCGTACAACCAGGGACTAGCTTTGAAGAGACCCAGTACTTC.

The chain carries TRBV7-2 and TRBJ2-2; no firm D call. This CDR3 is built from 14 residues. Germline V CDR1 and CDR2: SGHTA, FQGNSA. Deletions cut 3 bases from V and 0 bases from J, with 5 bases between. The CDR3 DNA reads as TGTGCCAGCAGCTTTACAGCGAACACCGGGGAGCTGTTTTTT. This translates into CASSFTANTGELFF.

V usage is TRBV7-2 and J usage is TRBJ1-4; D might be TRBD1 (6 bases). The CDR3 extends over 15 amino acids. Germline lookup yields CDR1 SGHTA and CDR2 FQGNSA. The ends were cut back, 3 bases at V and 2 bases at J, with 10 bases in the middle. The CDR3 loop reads CASSFQGWTNEKLFF. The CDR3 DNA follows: TGTGCCAGCAGCTTCCAGGGGTGGACTAATGAAAAACTGTTTTTT. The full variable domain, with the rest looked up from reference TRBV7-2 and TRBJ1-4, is GAGVSQSPSNKVTEKGKDVELRCDPISGHTALYWYRQSLGQGLEFLIYFQGNSAPDKSGLPSDRFSAERTGGSVSTLTIQRTQQEDSAVYLCASSFQGWTNEKLFFGSGTQLSVL.